This T cell receptor beta chain was sequenced for a study of cytomegalovirus exposure and HLA in healthy donors. Study context: As released early, the data held 75 million to 90 million unique TCRs from HLA-typed donors.

Note on this clone: No antigen is known for it.

Study-wide results and limits: A missense DCLRE1C variant was associated with V- and J-gene trimming of TCR beta chains in a later analysis, and an independent cohort replicated the association. Presence/absence analyses assumed roughly uniform sequencing depth across donors.

The length of the CDR3 is 14 residues. Germline values: CDR1 MNHEY, CDR2 SVGAGI. J was trimmed by 8 bases and V by 7 bases; bases with no gene match: 11. 60 Vbeta and 13 Jbeta primers were used in PCR. Assay used: immunoSEQ multiplex PCR; TCRdb lists only in-frame clones, some missing. The table includes roughly 150,000 clones, approximately 80% detected once. The sample comprised PBMCs. This sequence was found in a male donor in good health and CMV-seronegative. V usage is TRBV6-5 and J usage is TRBJ1-3, with TRBD1 matching over 7 bases. This CDR3 reads CASNLGETGDTIYF. CDR3 bases: TGTGCCAGCAACCTAGGGGAAACAGGGGACACCATATATTTT.